The TCR beta chain under discussion was sequenced for a study of cytomegalovirus exposure and HLA in healthy donors. Overall study findings and caveats: As a later analysis revealed, most CMV-associated TCR beta chains appeared HLA-restricted. The authors enumerated over 150 TCR beta chains as linked to cytomegalovirus. It was confirmed in vitro that a few of the CMV-associated chains were specific for CMV antigens.

This clone was seen only a few times. Its antigen remains unknown. Use of 60 Vbeta and 13 Jbeta primers characterized the PCR. Clones were sequenced by immunoSEQ multiplex PCR, and TCRdb holds only the in-frame ones, with some missing. The table records 90,000 to 130,000 clones, around 61% of them present only once. The germline gives CDR1 MNHEY, CDR2 SVGAGI. The CDR3 contains 12 residues. The V gene end was trimmed by 6 bases and the J gene end by 12 bases; junction bases not matched to a gene: 10. The material sequenced was PBMCs. This receptor was identified in a woman aged 25 to 39 in good health and CMV-seronegative. The rearrangement uses TRBV6-5 and TRBJ2-7, with TRBD1 matching over 8 bases. CDR3 in DNA: TGTGCCAGCAGGCGTATGACAGGGGTTCTGTACTTC. Residues: CASRRMTGVLYF.